Given below is one T cell receptor (beta chain) in context. The sample comes from a study of control samples from healthy donors and cancer patients. Assay used: immunoSEQ multiplex PCR; TCRdb lists only in-frame clones, some missing. The sample lists about 92,000 clones; roughly 82% were seen once. The sample was blood. This receptor was obtained from a woman aged 55-70 years in good health.

CDR3 in amino acids: CASSPSGQGYGYTF. The CDR3 DNA is TGTGCCAGCAGCCCATCCGGACAGGGCTATGGCTACACCTTC. The V call is TRBV5-6, the J call TRBJ1-2; 8 bases align to TRBD1. This CDR3 comprises 14 residues. Unmatched junction bases numbered 6, after V lost 4 bases and J lost 4 bases. The germline V gene has CDR1 SGHDT and CDR2 YYEEEE. The complete variable domain, with remaining parts taken from reference TRBV5-6 and TRBJ1-2, reads DAGVTQSPTHLIKTRGQQVTLRCSPKSGHDTVSWYQQALGQGPQFIFQYYEEEERQRGNFPDRFSGHQFPNYSSELNVNALLLGDSALYLCASSPSGQGYGYTFGSGTRLTVV.